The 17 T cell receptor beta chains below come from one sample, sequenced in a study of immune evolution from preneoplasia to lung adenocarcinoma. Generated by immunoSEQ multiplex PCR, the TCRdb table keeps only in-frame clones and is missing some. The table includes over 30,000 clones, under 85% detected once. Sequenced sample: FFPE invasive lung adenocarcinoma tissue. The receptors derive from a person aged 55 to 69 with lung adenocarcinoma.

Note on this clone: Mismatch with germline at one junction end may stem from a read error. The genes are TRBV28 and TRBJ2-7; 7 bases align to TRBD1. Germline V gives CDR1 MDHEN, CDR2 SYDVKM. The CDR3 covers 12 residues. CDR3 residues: CASSSPTGRAVF. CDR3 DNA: TGTGCCAGCAGTTCCCCGACAGGGCGAGCCGTTTTC.

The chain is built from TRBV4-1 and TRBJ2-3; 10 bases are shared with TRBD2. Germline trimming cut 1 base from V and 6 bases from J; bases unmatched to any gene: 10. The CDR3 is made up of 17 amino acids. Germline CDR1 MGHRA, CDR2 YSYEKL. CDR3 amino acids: CASSQVTGTSVVDTQYF. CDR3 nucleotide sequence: TGCGCCAGCAGCCAAGTCACCGGGACTAGCGTTGTGGATACGCAGTATTTT.

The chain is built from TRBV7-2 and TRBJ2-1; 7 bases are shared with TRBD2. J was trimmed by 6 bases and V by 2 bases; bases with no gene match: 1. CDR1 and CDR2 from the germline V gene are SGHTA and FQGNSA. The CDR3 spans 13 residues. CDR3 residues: CASSLRTSNEQFF. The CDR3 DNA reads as TGTGCCAGCAGCTTAAGGACTAGCAATGAGCAGTTCTTC.

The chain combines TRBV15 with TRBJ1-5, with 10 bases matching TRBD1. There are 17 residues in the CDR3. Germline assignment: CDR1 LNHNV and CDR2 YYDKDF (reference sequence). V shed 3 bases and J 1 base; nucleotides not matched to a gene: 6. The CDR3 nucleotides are TGTGCCACCAGCAGCCGGGACAGGGGAGTGAGCAATCAGCCCCAGCATTTT. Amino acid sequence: CATSSRDRGVSNQPQHF.

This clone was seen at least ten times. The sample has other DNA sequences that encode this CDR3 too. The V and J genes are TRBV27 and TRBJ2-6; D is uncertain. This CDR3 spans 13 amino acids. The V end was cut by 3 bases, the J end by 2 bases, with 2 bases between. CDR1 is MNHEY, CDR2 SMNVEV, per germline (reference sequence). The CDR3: CASSLTGANVLTF. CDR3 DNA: TGTGCCAGCAGTTTGACTGGGGCCAACGTCCTGACTTTC. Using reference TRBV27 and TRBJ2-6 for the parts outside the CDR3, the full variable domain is EAQVTQNPRYLITVTGKKLTVTCSQNMNHEYMSWYRQDPGLGLRQIYYSMNVEVTDKGDVPEGYKVSRKEKRNFPLILESPSPNQTSLYFCASSLTGANVLTFGAGSRLTVL.

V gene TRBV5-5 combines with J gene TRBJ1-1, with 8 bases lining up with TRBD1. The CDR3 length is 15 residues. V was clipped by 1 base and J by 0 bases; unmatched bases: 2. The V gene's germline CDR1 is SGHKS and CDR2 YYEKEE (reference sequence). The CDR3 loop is CASSLWTGLNTEAFF. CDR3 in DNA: TGTGCCAGCAGCTTGTGGACAGGGTTGAACACTGAAGCTTTCTTT.

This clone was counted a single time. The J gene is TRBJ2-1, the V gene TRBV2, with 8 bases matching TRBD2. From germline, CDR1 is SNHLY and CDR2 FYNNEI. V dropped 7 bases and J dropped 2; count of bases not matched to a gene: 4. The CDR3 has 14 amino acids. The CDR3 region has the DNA TGTGCCAGCATGGCGGGAGGCCCCTACAATGAGCAGTTCTTC. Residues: CASMAGGPYNEQFF.

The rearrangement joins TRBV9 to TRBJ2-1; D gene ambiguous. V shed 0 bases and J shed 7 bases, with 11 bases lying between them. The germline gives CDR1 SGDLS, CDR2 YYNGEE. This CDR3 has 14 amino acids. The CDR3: CASSVGVARNEQFF. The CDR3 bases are TGTGCCAGCAGCGTAGGGGTAGCCAGGAATGAGCAGTTCTTC.

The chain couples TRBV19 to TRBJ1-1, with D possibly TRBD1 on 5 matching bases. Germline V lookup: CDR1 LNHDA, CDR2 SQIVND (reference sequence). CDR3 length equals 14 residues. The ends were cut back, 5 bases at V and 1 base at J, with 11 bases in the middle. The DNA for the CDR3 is TGTGCCAGTAGTCCCGGGACGCCGAACACTGAAGCTTTCTTT. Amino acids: CASSPGTPNTEAFF.

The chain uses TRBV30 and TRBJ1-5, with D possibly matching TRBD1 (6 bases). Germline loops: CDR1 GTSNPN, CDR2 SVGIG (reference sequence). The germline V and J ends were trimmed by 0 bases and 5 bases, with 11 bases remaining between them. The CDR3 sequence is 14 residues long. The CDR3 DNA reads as TGTGCCTGGAGTGTAAGGGGGGGCTATCAGCCCCAGCATTTT. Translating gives CAWSVRGGYQPQHF.

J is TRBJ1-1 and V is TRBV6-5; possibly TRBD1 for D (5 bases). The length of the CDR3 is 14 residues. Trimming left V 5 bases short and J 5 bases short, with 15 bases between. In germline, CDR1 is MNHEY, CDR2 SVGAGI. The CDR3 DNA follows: TGTGCCAGCAGTGTTAGAGGGGCGCAAACTGAAGCTTTCTTT. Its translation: CASSVRGAQTEAFF.

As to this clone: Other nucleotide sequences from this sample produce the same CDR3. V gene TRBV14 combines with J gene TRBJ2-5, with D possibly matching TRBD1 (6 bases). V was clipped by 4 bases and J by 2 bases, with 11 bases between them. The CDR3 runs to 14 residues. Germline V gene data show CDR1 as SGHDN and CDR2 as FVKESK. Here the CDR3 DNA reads TGTGCCAGCAGCCGTAACAGGGCTCAAGAGACCCAGTACTTC. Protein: CASSRNRAQETQYF.

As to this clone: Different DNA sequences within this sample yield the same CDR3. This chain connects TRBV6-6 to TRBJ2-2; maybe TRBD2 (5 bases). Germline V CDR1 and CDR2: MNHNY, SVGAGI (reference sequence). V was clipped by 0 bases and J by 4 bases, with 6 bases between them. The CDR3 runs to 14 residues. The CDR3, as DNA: TGTGCCAGCAGTTACTCCGGGGTCACCGGGGAGCTGTTTTTT. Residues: CASSYSGVTGELFF.

Here the CDR3 reads CASTPLGSTDTQYF. The CDR3 DNA sequence: TGTGCCAGCACCCCCTTGGGGAGCACAGATACGCAGTATTTT. The chain uses TRBV11-2 and TRBJ2-3; no clear D gene. Germline lookup yields CDR1 SGHAT and CDR2 FQNNGV. This CDR3 has 14 residues. V was cut by 7 bases and J by 0 bases, with 11 bases left in between.

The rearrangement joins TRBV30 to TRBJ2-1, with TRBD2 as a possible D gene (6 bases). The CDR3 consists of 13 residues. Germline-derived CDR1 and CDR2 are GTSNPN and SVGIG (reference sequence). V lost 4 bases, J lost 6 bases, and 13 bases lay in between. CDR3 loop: CAWNRDFSNEQFF. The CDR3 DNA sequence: TGTGCCTGGAATCGGGACTTCTCCAATGAGCAGTTCTTC.

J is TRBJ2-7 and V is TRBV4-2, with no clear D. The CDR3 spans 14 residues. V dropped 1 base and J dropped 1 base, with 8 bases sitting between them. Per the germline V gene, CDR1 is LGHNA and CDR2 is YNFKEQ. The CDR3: CASSQGPDSYEQYF. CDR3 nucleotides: TGTGCCAGCAGCCAAGGACCCGATTCCTACGAGCAGTACTTC.

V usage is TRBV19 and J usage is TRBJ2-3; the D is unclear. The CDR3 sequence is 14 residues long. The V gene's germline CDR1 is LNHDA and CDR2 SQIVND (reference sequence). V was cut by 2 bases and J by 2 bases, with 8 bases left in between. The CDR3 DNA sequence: TGTGCCAGTAGTATAAACGACGCCACAGATACGCAGTATTTT. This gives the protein CASSINDATDTQYF.